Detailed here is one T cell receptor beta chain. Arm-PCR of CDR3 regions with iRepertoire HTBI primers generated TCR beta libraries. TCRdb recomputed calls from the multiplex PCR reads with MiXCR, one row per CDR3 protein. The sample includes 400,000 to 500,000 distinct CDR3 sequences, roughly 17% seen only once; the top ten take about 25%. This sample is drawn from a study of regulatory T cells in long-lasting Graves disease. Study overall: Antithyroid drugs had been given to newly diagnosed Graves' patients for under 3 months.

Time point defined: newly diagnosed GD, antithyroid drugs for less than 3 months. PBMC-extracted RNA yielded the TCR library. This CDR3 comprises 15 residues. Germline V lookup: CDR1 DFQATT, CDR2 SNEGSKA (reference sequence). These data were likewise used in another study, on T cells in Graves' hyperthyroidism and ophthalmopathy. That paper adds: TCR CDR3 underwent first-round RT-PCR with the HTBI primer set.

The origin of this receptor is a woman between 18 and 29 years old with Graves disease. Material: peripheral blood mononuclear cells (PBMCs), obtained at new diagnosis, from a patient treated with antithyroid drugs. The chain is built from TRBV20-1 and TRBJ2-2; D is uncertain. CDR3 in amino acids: CSPHPPITNTGELFF. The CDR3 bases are TGCAGCCCCCATCCCCCTATAACGAACACCGGGGAGCTGTTTTTT.